This T cell receptor (beta chain) was captured in a study of cytomegalovirus exposure and HLA in healthy donors (dated by TCRdb to about 2017). Concerning the study at large: An earlier analysis of 550 to 700 of the donors reported 250 to 300 Gb of sequence data and 100 million to 140 million unique TCR beta sequences from 150 million to 200 million T cells. Approximately 310 gigabases of sequencing data and about 92 million unique TCR sequences made up an early release that covered about 640 HLA-typed donors. The genetic ancestry cluster associated with self-reported Caucasian donors included 81% of the 398 genotyped donors. The study aimed to test whether cataloging public T cell receptors could reveal signatures of past pathogen exposure. The study used immunosequencing to profile the T cell repertoires of 666 subjects and linked those repertoires to cytomegalovirus serostatus. Besides the first cohort of 500 to 700 subjects, a separate validation cohort made up of over 100 different subjects was used. High-throughput TCR immunosequencing, statistical association of individual TCRs with disease status, and machine learning were combined to predict cytomegalovirus infection status. To study patterns of TCR occurrence, a later analysis re-analyzed previously published TCR beta repertoires from more than 550 donors and added high-resolution HLA genotyping. Rather than drawing on any new phenotypic data, the later analysis identified candidate immune exposures from TCR beta sequences and the way those sequences occurred across donors. An earlier analysis of 587 of the donors applied high-throughput TCR beta sequencing to assess whether each TCR beta V gene segment acted as functional or pseudogenic. Donor age, sex, ethnicity and CMV serostatus were compiled alongside the repertoire data. In a later genetic analysis, genome-wide SNP genotypes for about three fifths of the roughly 670 donors were used, and that subset was treated as a discovery cohort. Every discovery cohort repertoire had been produced on one sequencing platform. HLA typing included class I and class II loci at four-digit resolution. Typing coverage varied by locus: roughly 620-630 donors for A, B, C, DRB1 and DQB1; roughly 520 for DQA1; over 600 for DPA1; more than 450 for DPB1. About five DR-DQ haplotypes were treated as single units for association and clustering because of strong linkage in the cohort. Across some 400 genotyped donors of the cohort, an average of 235,054 unique TCR beta nucleotide sequences per donor were sequenced, and roughly 20% of those sequences were non-productive.

General conclusions and limits of the study: A few of the identified cytomegalovirus-associated TCR beta chains were confirmed in vitro to be specific for cytomegalovirus antigens. An association between a missense DCLRE1C variant and V-gene and J-gene trimming of TCR beta chains was found in a later genetic analysis and replicated in an independent cohort. Compared with the roughly 720-donor mean, donors in an Asian-associated ancestry cluster had fewer N-insertions in productive TCRs, according to a later genetic analysis. Some IMGT-functional V segments, including TRBV6-2 and TRBV6-3, could not be told apart with the 87-base-pair reads, so those segments were excluded. At a false discovery rate of 0.05, a later analysis linked some 18,000 TCR beta sequences to specific HLA alleles. An earlier analysis of several hundred of the donors showed that most TCR beta V segments appeared in productive rearrangements either about 87% or about 30% of the time, which broadly matched IMGT annotations. The sequencing pipeline was judged likely to have produced a cluster of highly shared sequence variants as a technical artifact. Because HLA typing was missing for some donors at each locus, association tests included only the typed subset. The classifier was reported to diagnose cytomegalovirus status with high specificity and sensitivity in both the original and validation cohorts. Because counts were too low, more than 15 rarely observed V segments, including chromosome 9 orphons, were excluded from the earlier analysis of several hundred of the donors. The presence/absence analyses assumed that sequencing depth was roughly uniform across donors, and that assumption may not be true. The cohort was sequenced for TCR beta chains only, and without alpha or paired-chain data the features that could be detected were limited. In a later analysis, TCR association rates were found to vary across HLA loci, with the most associated TCRs seen for DRB1 alleles and the fewest for HLA-C alleles. A total of 150 or so TCR beta chains were listed by the study as associated with cytomegalovirus. A later analysis found that most CMV-associated TCR beta chains appeared HLA-restricted, with HLA associations seemingly driven largely by CMV exposure. A further reported finding was that TCR beta sequences accurately predicted the HLA-A and HLA-B alleles for most subjects in the first cohort. Immune exposure information for the cohort was limited to CMV serostatus. The authors suggested that the approach could potentially be generalized to other disease states and immunological phenotypes. Strong co-occurrence of HLA alleles, especially DR and DQ, made assigning TCR associations to individual alleles difficult. While some public TCRs were present in many individuals, most TCR sequences turned up only very rarely across donors. Linkage disequilibrium might explain the correlated functional status among segregating V segments, but an unknown experimental factor could not be ruled out. Compared with equally common non-associated chains, HLA-associated TCR beta chains in a later analysis were more clonally expanded and had lower generation probabilities. Several of the top co-occurrence clusters appeared to be linked to parvovirus B19, influenza, CMV and Epstein-Barr virus, according to a later analysis.

Libraries were built with the immunoSEQ multiplex PCR assay. The multiplex PCR relied on a mix of 60 forward primers for TCR Vbeta segments and 13 reverse primers for TCR Jbeta segments. Amplification of the CDR3 region of rearranged TCR beta genes was performed with a multiplex PCR assay on genomic DNA. On the Illumina HiSeq System, the amplified TCR beta libraries were sequenced as 87-base-pair reads. As for the authors' bioinformatics: A later analysis counted approximately 76 million unique TCR beta chains across the roughly 700 repertoires, and around 12 million of these chains were shared by at least two donors. To remove PCR and sequencing errors, raw reads were error-corrected and collapsed into unique sequences using a nearest-neighbor algorithm that merged closely related sequences. To assign V, D and J gene segments, CDR3 sequences were aligned to IMGT reference sequences. For a sequence to be retained, a match of at least six nucleotides was required to both a V gene segment and a J gene segment. Rearrangements were classified as productive when the CDR3 lacked stop codons and remained in frame with V and J, and all other rearrangements were classified as non-productive. Following IMGT convention, CDR3 was defined as the stretch from the second conserved V-encoded cysteine to the conserved J-encoded phenylalanine. The earlier analysis of 587 of the donors excluded sequences that lacked an unambiguous match to a single V gene segment. An earlier analysis of about 590 of the donors classified V segments as functional when productive rearrangements were above 56.7% and as segregating when the standard deviation between donors was above 5%. To diagnose cytomegalovirus status from the catalog of TCR beta chain sequences, a statistical classification framework was built. In a later analysis, TCR nucleotide sequences were compared against IMGT/GENE-DB human TR gene sequences so that V and J genes could be assigned. A later analysis assigned CDR3 sequences and most-parsimonious VDJ recombination scenarios with the TCRdist pipeline. In a later analysis, every TCR beta chain was defined by the combination of its CDR3 amino acid sequence and its V-gene family, and reads without a unique V-gene family were dropped. As a way to deal with suspected cross-contamination and a sequencing artifact, a later analysis dropped 450 to 600 nucleotide sequences that were highly shared and had low generation probability. A later analysis calculated a clonal expansion index for each public chain from normalized within-repertoire ranks of inferred template counts. A later analysis computed generation probabilities with a VDJ recombination model fitted to out-of-frame rearrangements, and checked the results against IGoR. In a later analysis, TCR-TCR, TCR-HLA and TCR-CMV co-occurrence was scored with hypergeometric tests, and a repertoire-size bias correction was applied to TCR pairs. False discovery rates were estimated in a later analysis by permuting HLA or CMV assignments 20 times. A later analysis grouped co-occurring TCRs with DBSCAN, adding TCRdist sequence similarity when clustering within HLA-allele-positive subsets. Repertoires with fewer than 30,000 or more than 120,000 public chains, plus five repertoires with anomalous nucleotide sharing, were excluded from co-occurrence clustering. TCRdb re-hosts the immuneACCESS table, in-frame sequences only. Its copies lack some clones; in the studies checked, an unresolved V gene accounts for under half of them, and the cause for the rest is not known. D and trimming were read from the DNA, whereas the V and J calls and clone size are those reported in that table. The sample includes over 150,000 clones, with around 73% observed a single time. The biggest ten clones account for roughly 3% of the sample.

Points on this clone: Its antigen is still unknown. No qualities accompany the bases; no much larger clone lies one base away.

At the junction V is shortened by 5 bases and J by 6 bases, with 14 bases in between. Its CDR3 holds 14 amino acids, cysteine through phenylalanine. Just CDR3 DNA is preserved here, 42 bases in frame from base 1. Sequences SGHTA (CDR1) and FQGNSA (CDR2) are obtained from the germline V gene. In total, about 650 healthy bone marrow donors made up the cohort. Cohort members were all nominally healthy when sampled, although unrecorded immune exposures were likely present. The donor tested CMV seronegative and was one of the 352 seronegative cohort members. Every donor gave a peripheral blood sample, and the peripheral blood mononuclear cells from that sample were used for TCR beta sequencing. The Qiagen DNeasy Blood Extraction Kit was used to extract genomic DNA from the blood cell samples.

In this chain, TRBV7-2 is recombined with TRBJ2-1, and perhaps TRBD2 as D gene, on 6 matching bases. The sequencing sample was made of PBMCs. The TCR sequence derives from a woman aged 30 to 39 in good health and CMV-seronegative. Here is the DNA: TGTGCCAGCAGCAGGACCCTAGCGCGCAATGAGCAGTTCTTC. Translated, it gives CASSRTLARNEQFF.